The next 25 T cell receptor beta chains were all read from a single sample in a study of post-analysis software for immune sequencing data. Sequencing libraries made from TCR beta cDNA carried unique molecular identifiers. TCRdb called the PCR reads again in MiXCR, with one record for every CDR3 protein. The sample carries about 770,000 distinct CDR3 sequences, under 60% recorded once. Study-wide findings and caveats: When patients were compared with controls, five TRBV segments were more frequent, TRBV5-6, TRBV5-1 and TRBV20-1 among them.

These receptors' targets are unknown. Sequencing used blood. The receptors derive from a girl under 18 with multiple sclerosis.

In this sample, this clonotype turned up a few times. This sequence joins TRBV20-1 and TRBJ1-2; D unresolved. The CDR3 totals 16 residues. Trimming removed 0 bases at V and 2 bases at J, with 16 bases between. The germline CDR1 and CDR2 sequences are DFQATT and SNEGSKA (reference sequence). CDR3 region: CSARDKTWGINYGYTF. CDR3 DNA: TGCAGTGCTAGAGACAAGACATGGGGTATAAACTATGGCTACACCTTC.

In this sample, this clonotype turned up a few times. V and J are TRBV20-1 and TRBJ1-2, with TRBD1 matching 9 bases. J gave up 0 bases and V 7 bases, and 3 bases lay outside the gene matches. Germline V CDR1 and CDR2: DFQATT, SNEGSKA (reference sequence). This CDR3 has 13 amino acids. CDR3 loop: CSGQGVSNYGYTF. In DNA, the CDR3 is TGCAGTGGACAGGGGGTATCTAACTATGGCTACACCTTC.

The chain joins TRBV5-1 to TRBJ2-5, with D perhaps matching TRBD2 (5 bases). This CDR3 is 13 amino acids long. Per the germline V gene, CDR1 is SGHRS and CDR2 is YFSETQ. Trimming removed 5 bases from V and 2 bases from J, with 10 bases in between. CDR3: CASRTIRQETQYF. CDR3 coding DNA: TGCGCCAGCAGGACTATACGTCAAGAGACCCAGTACTTC. The full variable domain, its missing parts supplied by reference TRBV5-1 and TRBJ2-5, is KAGVTQTPRYLIKTRGQQVTLSCSPISGHRSVSWYQQTPGQGLQFLFEYFSETQRNKGNFPGRFSGRQFSNSRSEMNVSTLELGDSALYLCASRTIRQETQYFGPGTRLLVL.

There are a few counts of this clonotype. J is TRBJ1-2 and V is TRBV12-3 or TRBV12-4, with D perhaps TRBD1 (5 bases). The ends were cut back, 5 bases at V and 4 bases at J, with 11 bases in the middle. The CDR3 has 13 amino acids. The CDR3 loop reads CASSPHQGYGYTF. The CDR3, as DNA: TGTGCCAGCAGTCCTCACCAGGGCTATGGCTACACCTTC.

The gene calls are TRBV24-1 and TRBJ2-3; 8 nucleotides agree with TRBD2. Per germline, CDR1 KGHDR and CDR2 SFDVKD. V shed 2 bases and J 6 bases; nucleotides not matched to a gene: 9. This CDR3 contains 16 residues. The CDR3 nucleotides are TGTGCCACCAGTGATTCTGACGGGAGGGCAGAGGATACGCAGTATTTT. Protein sequence: CATSDSDGRAEDTQYF.

This clonotype was seen a single time. The chain joins TRBV6-1 to TRBJ1-6; possibly TRBD1 for D (5 bases). This CDR3 region has 17 residues. The V and J ends lost 3 bases and 5 bases respectively, with 17 bases between them. Germline CDR1 reads MNHNS; CDR2 reads SASEGT. CDR3 amino acids: CASSENPGLRNNSPLHF. The CDR3 nucleotides read TGTGCCAGCAGTGAGAACCCGGGACTGAGGAATAATTCACCCCTCCACTTT.

The chain combines TRBV20-1 with TRBJ2-7, with D possibly TRBD2 on 6 matching bases. CDR3 length: 14 amino acids. The V end was cut by 6 bases, the J end by 7 bases, with 22 bases between. Germline assignment: CDR1 DFQATT and CDR2 SNEGSKA (reference sequence). The CDR3 region is CSALWDFQVREQYF. The DNA of the CDR3 is TGCAGTGCCCTATGGGACTTCCAGGTGAGGGAGCAGTACTTC.

This clonotype was seen a few times. The chain has TRBV24-1 and TRBJ2-1; 10 bases line up with TRBD2. This CDR3 has 15 residues. With V trimmed by 7 bases and J by 6 bases, 8 bases remained unmatched. CDR1 is KGHDR and CDR2 is SFDVKD in the germline V gene. The CDR3 nucleotides read TGTGCCACCAGAGCCGGGACTAGCGCATTCAATGAGCAGTTCTTC. Its protein product is CATRAGTSAFNEQFF.

This clonotype was detected a few times. This chain uses TRBV12-3 or TRBV12-4 with TRBJ1-2, with 7 bases matching TRBD1. After removal of 6 bases from V and 0 bases from J, the junction contained 10 bases not matched to a gene. The CDR3 extends over 16 amino acids. CDR3 sequence reads: CASSAPWDSANYGYTF. In nucleotides, the CDR3 is TGTGCCAGCAGCGCCCCCTGGGACAGCGCTAACTATGGCTACACCTTC.

V and J are TRBV7-9 and TRBJ2-7, with 8 nucleotides matching TRBD2. The CDR3 runs to 14 residues. CDR1 SEHNR and CDR2 FQNEAQ come from the germline V gene (reference sequence). Trimming took 5 bases from V and 7 from J; bases not matched to a gene: 10. CDR3 coding DNA: TGTGCCAGCAGCCCGTCCGGGGGGGTAGGGGAGCAGTACTTC. As protein: CASSPSGGVGEQYF.

This chain uses TRBV7-3 with TRBJ1-2; 11 bases align to TRBD1. The CDR3 is made up of 14 amino acids. Per germline, CDR1 SGHTA and CDR2 FQGTGA. The J segment lost 8 bases and the V segment lost 4 bases, leaving 6 bases of the junction unmatched. The DNA for the CDR3 is TGTGCCAGCAGCTGGACAGGGGGCGGTGACGGCTACACCTTC. The encoded protein is CASSWTGGGDGYTF.

This clonotype was recorded once. The rearrangement joins TRBV4-3 to TRBJ1-2; 7 bases agree with TRBD1. The CDR3 loop spans 16 amino acids. CDR1 and CDR2 from the germline V gene are LGHNA and YSLEER. The junction had 9 bases not matched to a gene; V was cut back by 2 bases and J by 3 bases. This CDR3 reads CASSQSNRGRHYGYTF. CDR3 sequence (DNA): TGCGCCAGCAGCCAATCCAACAGGGGTCGGCACTATGGCTACACCTTC.

The V gene is TRBV29-1, the J gene TRBJ2-7, with D possibly being TRBD2 (5 bases). The germline V gene encodes CDR1 SQVTM and CDR2 ANQGSEA. Trimming removed 4 bases at V and 6 bases at J, with 19 bases between. CDR3 length: 14 residues. Here the CDR3 reads CSVGATADCGEQYF. Here the CDR3 DNA reads TGCAGCGTTGGGGCCACAGCGGATTGTGGCGAGCAGTACTTC.

This clonotype showed up just a few times. The CDR3 is CASSFGTSGRFYTGELFF. DNA for the CDR3: TGTGCCAGCAGCTTCGGGACTAGCGGGAGATTCTACACCGGGGAGCTGTTTTTT. The J gene is TRBJ2-2, the V gene TRBV7-2; 14 nucleotides agree with TRBD2. CDR3 length: 18 amino acids. V shed 3 bases, J shed 3 bases, and the junction held 6 bases outside the gene matches. From germline, CDR1 is SGHTA and CDR2 FQGNSA.

This clonotype was observed a handful of times. CDR3 in amino acids: CASSLVGTDNTDTQYF. The CDR3 nucleotides are TGCGCCAGCAGCTTGGTGGGGACAGATAACACAGATACGCAGTATTTT. J is TRBJ2-3 and V is TRBV5-1; 7 bases line up with TRBD1. The ends lost 0 bases at V and 2 bases at J; junction bases unmatched: 6. This CDR3 has 16 residues. CDR1 is SGHRS, CDR2 YFSETQ, per germline.

The chain combines TRBV11-1 with TRBJ1-6, with D possibly being TRBD1 (6 bases). From germline, CDR1 is SGHAT and CDR2 FQDESV (reference sequence). Deletions cut 5 bases from V and 6 bases from J, with 17 bases between. The CDR3 has 16 residues. The CDR3 reads CASSTGTPQPNSPLHF. In DNA, the CDR3 is TGTGCCAGCAGCACAGGGACGCCGCAACCTAATTCACCCCTCCACTTT.

This clonotype has a single count. The V gene is TRBV20-1, the J gene TRBJ2-2; D perhaps matches TRBD2 (5 bases). CDR3 size: 12 residues. V was trimmed by 8 bases and J by 1 base, leaving 8 bases between them. The germline gives CDR1 DFQATT, CDR2 SNEGSKA (reference sequence). CDR3 residues: CSFRGNTGELFF. The CDR3 nucleotides are TGCAGTTTTCGGGGGAACACCGGGGAGCTGTTTTTT.

The chain employs TRBV30 and TRBJ2-7; possible D gene TRBD1, 6 bases. Germline V CDR1 and CDR2: GTSNPN, SVGIG (reference sequence). The CDR3 consists of 13 residues. Trimming removed 3 bases at V and 6 bases at J, with 15 bases between. The CDR3: CAWSADRSIEQYF. DNA for the CDR3: TGTGCCTGGAGCGCCGACAGGTCTATCGAGCAGTACTTC.

The chain links TRBV5-1 to TRBJ2-7; 9 bases match TRBD1. The germline V gene has CDR1 SGHRS and CDR2 YFSETQ. The CDR3 covers 16 residues. Trimming removed 4 bases from V and 2 bases from J; junction bases left unmatched: 10. This CDR3 reads CASSATGTGFTYEQYF. CDR3 DNA: TGCGCCAGCAGCGCGACCGGGACAGGGTTCACCTACGAGCAGTACTTC.

The rearrangement uses TRBV2 and TRBJ2-5, with TRBD2 as a possible D gene (5 bases). The V gene's germline CDR1 is SNHLY and CDR2 FYNNEI. This CDR3 is 16 amino acids long. V was pared by 3 bases and J by 2 bases, with 16 bases between. The CDR3 bases are TGTGCCAGCAGTGATTCATCCCTAGCTGTACAAGAGACCCAGTACTTC. Translating gives CASSDSSLAVQETQYF.

The chain links TRBV9 to TRBJ1-2; 7 nucleotides agree with TRBD1. The length of the CDR3 is 15 residues. Germline V CDR1 and CDR2: SGDLS, YYNGEE. V was pared by 0 bases and J by 8 bases, with 10 bases of the junction left unmatched. CDR3 loop: CASSVGDSGADGYTF. The CDR3 DNA sequence: TGTGCCAGCAGCGTAGGGGACAGTGGAGCCGACGGCTACACCTTC.

This chain connects TRBV6-2 or TRBV6-3 to TRBJ2-3; 8 bases are a match to TRBD2. With V trimmed by 5 bases and J by 3 bases, 10 bases remained unmatched. The CDR3 length is 16 residues. The germline gives CDR1 MNHEY, CDR2 SVGEGT. The CDR3, as DNA: TGTGCCAGCAGTCGGACTACTACTAGCGGTACAGATACGCAGTATTTT. This codes for CASSRTTTSGTDTQYF.

The table lists this clonotype with a few counts. The chain carries TRBV29-1 and TRBJ2-1; D is perhaps TRBD2 (7 bases). The CDR3 is 13 amino acids. V shed 6 bases and J shed 10 bases, with 19 bases lying between them. In germline, CDR1 is SQVTM, CDR2 ANQGSEA. CDR3 coding DNA: TGCAGCGTCAATATACCGGGGGGCGGAGAGCAGTTCTTC. Its protein product is CSVNIPGGGEQFF.

The chain employs TRBV5-6 and TRBJ1-5; D may be TRBD1 (6 bases). This CDR3 spans 17 amino acids. With 0 bases removed from V and 3 bases from J, the gap between germline ends came to 16 bases. Per the germline V gene, CDR1 is SGHDT and CDR2 is YYEEEE. The CDR3 sequence: CASSLGVWGPDNQPQHF. For the CDR3, the DNA is TGTGCCAGCAGCTTGGGGGTGTGGGGGCCGGACAATCAGCCCCAGCATTTT.

The sample holds a few counts of this clonotype. The V call is TRBV11-2, the J call TRBJ1-2; D is unresolved. The CDR3 totals 15 residues. V lost 5 bases, J lost 2 bases, and 15 bases lay in between. Germline-derived CDR1 and CDR2 are SGHAT and FQNNGV. In DNA form, the CDR3 reads TGTGCCAGCAGCCCCGGGGTGGGGATGAACTATGGCTACACCTTC. Its protein is CASSPGVGMNYGYTF.